This T cell receptor (beta chain) appears in the sequencing data of a study of response to subunit inactivated influenza vaccine. TCRdb fed the RT-PCR reads into MiXCR, producing one record per CDR3 protein. Found here are more than 450,000 distinct CDR3 sequences, about 11% of them singletons; the top ten hold 9.5% to 12%. The CDR3 totals 14 residues. Germline V gene data show CDR1 as SGHNT and CDR2 as YENEEA. V lost 4 bases to trimming and J lost 9 bases; unmatched junction nucleotides: 7. A further study also used this sample, focusing on T cells expressing NK-cell markers. That source reports: Beta-chain TCR cDNA was generated via 5'RACE template switching with UMIs. The TCR beta repertoires originated in sorted CD3+CD56+NKG2C+, CD3+CD56+NKG2C- and CD3+CD56-NKG2C+ T cells. Seven of eight sequenced donors tested HCMV-seropositive; one tested seronegative. Sorting in several experiments was restricted by an anti-gamma-delta TCR antibody to alpha-beta TCR T cells. Researchers report these clonotypes also headed the CD3+CD56-NKG2C+ fraction in a handful of donors.

Sequenced here: PBMCs from blood, sampled on the day of vaccination. The chain combines TRBV11-3 with TRBJ2-1; 9 positions agree with TRBD2. The TCR was taken from a man over 45 who received an inactivated influenza vaccine. The CDR3 nucleotides read TGTGCCAGCAGCTCCCTGGGACTAGCTGGTGAGCAGTTCTTC. Translation: CASSSLGLAGEQFF.